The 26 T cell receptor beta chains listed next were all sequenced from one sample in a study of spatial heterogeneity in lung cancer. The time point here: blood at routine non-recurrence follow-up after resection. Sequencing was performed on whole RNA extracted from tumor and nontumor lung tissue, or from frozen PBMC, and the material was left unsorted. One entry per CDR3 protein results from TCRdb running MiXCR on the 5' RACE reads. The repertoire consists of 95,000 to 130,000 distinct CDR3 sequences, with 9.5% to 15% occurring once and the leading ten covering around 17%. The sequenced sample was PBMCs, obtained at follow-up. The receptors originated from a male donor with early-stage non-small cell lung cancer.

This CDR3 reads CASSRGGQEEKLFF. The CDR3 DNA sequence: TGTGCCAGCAGCCGTGGGGGGCAGGAAGAAAAACTGTTTTTT. This chain links TRBV3-1 with TRBJ1-4; tentative D call: TRBD1 (6 bases). V gave up 4 bases and J gave up 8 bases, with 14 bases separating them. Germline V gene sequence: CDR1 LGHDT, CDR2 YNNKEL (reference sequence). The CDR3 contains 14 residues.

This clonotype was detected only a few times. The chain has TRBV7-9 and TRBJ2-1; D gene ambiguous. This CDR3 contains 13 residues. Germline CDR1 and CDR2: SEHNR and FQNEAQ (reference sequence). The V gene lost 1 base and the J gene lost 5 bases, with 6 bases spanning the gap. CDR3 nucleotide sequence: TGTGCCAGCAGCTTAGTCCCCCACAATGAGCAGTTCTTC. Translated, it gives CASSLVPHNEQFF.

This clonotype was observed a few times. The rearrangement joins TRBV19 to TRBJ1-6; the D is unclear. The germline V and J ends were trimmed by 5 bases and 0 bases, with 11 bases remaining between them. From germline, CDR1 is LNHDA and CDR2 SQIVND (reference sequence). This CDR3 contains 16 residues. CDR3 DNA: TGTGCCAGTAGTGTCAGCGGGAGCTCCTATAATTCACCCCTCCACTTT. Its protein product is CASSVSGSSYNSPLHF.

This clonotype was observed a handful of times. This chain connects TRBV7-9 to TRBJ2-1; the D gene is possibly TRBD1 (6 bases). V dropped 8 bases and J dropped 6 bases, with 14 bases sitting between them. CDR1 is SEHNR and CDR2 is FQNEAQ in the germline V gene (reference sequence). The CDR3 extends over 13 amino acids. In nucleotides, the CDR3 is TGTGCCAGCGGCCTGGACAGAATCAATGAGCAGTTCTTC. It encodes CASGLDRINEQFF.

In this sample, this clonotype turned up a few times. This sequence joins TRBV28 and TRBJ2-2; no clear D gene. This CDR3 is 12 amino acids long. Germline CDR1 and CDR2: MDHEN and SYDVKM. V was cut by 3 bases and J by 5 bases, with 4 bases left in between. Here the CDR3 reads CASSFQTGELFF. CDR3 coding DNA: TGTGCCAGCAGTTTTCAAACCGGGGAGCTGTTTTTT.

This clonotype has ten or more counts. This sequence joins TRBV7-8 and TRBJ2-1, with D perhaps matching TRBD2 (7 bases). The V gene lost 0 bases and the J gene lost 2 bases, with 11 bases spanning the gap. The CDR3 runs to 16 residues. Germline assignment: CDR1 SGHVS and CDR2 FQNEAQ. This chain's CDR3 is CASSLAEGGAYNEQFF. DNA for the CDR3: TGTGCCAGCAGCTTAGCGGAGGGGGGGGCCTACAATGAGCAGTTCTTC. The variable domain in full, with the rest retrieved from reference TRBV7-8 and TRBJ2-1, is GAGVSQSPRYKVAKRGQDVALRCDPISGHVSLFWYQQALGQGPEFLTYFQNEAQLDKSGLPSDRFFAERPEGSVSTLKIQRTQQEDSAVYLCASSLAEGGAYNEQFFGPGTRLTVL.

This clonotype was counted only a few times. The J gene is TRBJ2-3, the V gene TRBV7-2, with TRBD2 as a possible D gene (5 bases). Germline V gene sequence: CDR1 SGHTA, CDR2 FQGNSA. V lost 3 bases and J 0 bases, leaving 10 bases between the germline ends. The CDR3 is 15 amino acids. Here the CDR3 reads CASSFPLASTDTQYF. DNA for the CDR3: TGTGCCAGCAGCTTCCCGCTAGCTAGCACAGATACGCAGTATTTT. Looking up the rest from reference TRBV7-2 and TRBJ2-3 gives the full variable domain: GAGVSQSPSNKVTEKGKDVELRCDPISGHTALYWYRQSLGQGLEFLIYFQGNSAPDKSGLPSDRFSAERTGGSVSTLTIQRTQQEDSAVYLCASSFPLASTDTQYFGPGTRLTVL.

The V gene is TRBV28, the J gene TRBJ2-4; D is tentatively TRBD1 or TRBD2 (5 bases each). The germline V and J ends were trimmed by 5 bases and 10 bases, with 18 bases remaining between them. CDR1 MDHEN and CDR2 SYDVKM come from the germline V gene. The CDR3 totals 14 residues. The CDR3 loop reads CASSGGAGSGIQYF. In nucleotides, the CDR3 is TGTGCCAGCAGTGGGGGAGCAGGGAGTGGAATTCAGTACTTC.

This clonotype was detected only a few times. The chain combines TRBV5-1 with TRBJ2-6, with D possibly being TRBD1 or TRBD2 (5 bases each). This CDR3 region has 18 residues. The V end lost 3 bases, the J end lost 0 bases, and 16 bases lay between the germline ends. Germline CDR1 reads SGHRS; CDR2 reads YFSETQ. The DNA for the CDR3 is TGCGCCAGCAGCTACAGAACCGGGACCCCCTCTGGGGCCAACGTCCTGACTTTC. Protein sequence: CASSYRTGTPSGANVLTF.

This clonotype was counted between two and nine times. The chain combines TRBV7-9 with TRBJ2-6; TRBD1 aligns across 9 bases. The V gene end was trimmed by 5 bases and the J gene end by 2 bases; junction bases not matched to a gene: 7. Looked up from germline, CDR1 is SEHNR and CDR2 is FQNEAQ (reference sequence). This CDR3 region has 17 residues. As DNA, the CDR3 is TGTGCCAGCAGCATGGGACAGGGTAGACCTGGGGCCAACGTCCTGACTTTC. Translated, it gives CASSMGQGRPGANVLTF.

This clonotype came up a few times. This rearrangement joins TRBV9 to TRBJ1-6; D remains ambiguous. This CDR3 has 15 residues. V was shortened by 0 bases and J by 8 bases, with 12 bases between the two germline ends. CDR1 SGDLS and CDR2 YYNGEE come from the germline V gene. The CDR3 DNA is TGTGCCAGCAGCGTAGCGGTTTCGGTCGATTCACCCCTCCACTTT. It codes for CASSVAVSVDSPLHF.

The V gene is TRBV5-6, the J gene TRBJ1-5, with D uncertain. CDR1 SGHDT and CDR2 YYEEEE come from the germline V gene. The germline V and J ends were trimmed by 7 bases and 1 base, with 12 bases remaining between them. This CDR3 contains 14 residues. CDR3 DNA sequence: TGTGCCAGCGGGGATAGGTTCAGCAATCAGCCCCAGCATTTT. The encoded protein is CASGDRFSNQPQHF.

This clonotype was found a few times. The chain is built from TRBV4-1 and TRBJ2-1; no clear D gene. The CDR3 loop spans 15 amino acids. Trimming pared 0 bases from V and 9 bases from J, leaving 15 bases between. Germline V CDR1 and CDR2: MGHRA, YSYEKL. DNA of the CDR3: TGCGCCAGCAGCCAAGATATGTCCAGGCGTACTGAGCAGTTCTTC. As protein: CASSQDMSRRTEQFF.

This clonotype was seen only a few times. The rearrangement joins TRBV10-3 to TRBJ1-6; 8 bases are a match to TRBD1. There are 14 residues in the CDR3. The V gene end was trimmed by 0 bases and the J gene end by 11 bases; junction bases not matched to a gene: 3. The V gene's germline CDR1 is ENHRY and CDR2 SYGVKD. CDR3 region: CAISESGQGAPLHF. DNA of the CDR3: TGTGCCATCAGTGAGTCAGGACAGGGTGCACCCCTCCACTTT.

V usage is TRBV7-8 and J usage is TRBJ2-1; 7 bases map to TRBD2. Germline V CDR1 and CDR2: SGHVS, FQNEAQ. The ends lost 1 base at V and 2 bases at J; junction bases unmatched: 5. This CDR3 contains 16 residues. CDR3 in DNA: TGTGCCAGCAGCTTAGGTGGAGGGACTACCTACAATGAGCAGTTCTTC. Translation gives CASSLGGGTTYNEQFF.

The CDR3 loop reads CASSQEGLAGANEQFF. CDR3 sequence (DNA): TGTGCCAGCAGCCAAGAGGGACTAGCGGGGGCGAATGAGCAGTTCTTC. The chain employs TRBV4-2 and TRBJ2-1; 14 positions agree with TRBD2. This CDR3 is 16 amino acids long. Germline-derived CDR1 and CDR2 are LGHNA and YNFKEQ. Unmatched junction bases numbered 2, after V lost 0 bases and J lost 7 bases.

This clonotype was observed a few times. CDR3: CASSLALQGASYNEQFF. The CDR3 coding sequence is TGTGCCAGCAGCTTAGCGTTACAGGGGGCCTCTTACAATGAGCAGTTCTTC. The rearrangement joins TRBV7-9 to TRBJ2-1; 9 positions match TRBD1. The CDR3 consists of 17 residues. V dropped 0 bases and J dropped 4; count of bases not matched to a gene: 7. Germline lookup yields CDR1 SEHNR and CDR2 FQNEAQ (reference sequence).

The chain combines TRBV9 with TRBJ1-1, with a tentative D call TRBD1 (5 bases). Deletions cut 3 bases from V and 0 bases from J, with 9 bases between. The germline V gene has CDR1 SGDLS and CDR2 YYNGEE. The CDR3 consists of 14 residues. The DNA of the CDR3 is TGTGCCAGCAGCGCGCAGGGCCTGAACACTGAAGCTTTCTTT. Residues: CASSAQGLNTEAFF.

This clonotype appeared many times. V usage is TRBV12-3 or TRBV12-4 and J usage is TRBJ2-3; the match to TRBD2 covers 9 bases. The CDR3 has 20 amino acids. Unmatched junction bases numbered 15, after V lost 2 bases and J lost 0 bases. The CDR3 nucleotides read TGTGCCAGCAGTTTATATGTGCTAGGACTAGCGAGGCCTAGCACAGATACGCAGTATTTT. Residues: CASSLYVLGLARPSTDTQYF.

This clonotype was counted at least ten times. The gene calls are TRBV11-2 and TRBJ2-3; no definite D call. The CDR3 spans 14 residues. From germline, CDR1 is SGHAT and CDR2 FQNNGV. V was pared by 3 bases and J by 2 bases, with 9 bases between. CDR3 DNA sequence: TGTGCCAGCAGCTTGGAACCCTACACAGATACGCAGTATTTT. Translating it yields CASSLEPYTDTQYF.

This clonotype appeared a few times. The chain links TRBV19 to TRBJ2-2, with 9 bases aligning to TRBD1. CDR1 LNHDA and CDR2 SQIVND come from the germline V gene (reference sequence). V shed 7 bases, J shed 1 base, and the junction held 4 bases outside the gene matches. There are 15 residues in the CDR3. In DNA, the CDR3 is TGTGCCAGTACTCCGGGACAGGGGAACACCGGGGAGCTGTTTTTT. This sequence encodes CASTPGQGNTGELFF.

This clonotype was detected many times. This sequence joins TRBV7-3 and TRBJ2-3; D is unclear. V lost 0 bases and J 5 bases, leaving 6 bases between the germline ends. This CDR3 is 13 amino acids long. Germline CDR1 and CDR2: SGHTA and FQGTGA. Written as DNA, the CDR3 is TGTGCCAGCAGCTTAACGCGTGTAGATACGCAGTATTTT. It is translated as CASSLTRVDTQYF.

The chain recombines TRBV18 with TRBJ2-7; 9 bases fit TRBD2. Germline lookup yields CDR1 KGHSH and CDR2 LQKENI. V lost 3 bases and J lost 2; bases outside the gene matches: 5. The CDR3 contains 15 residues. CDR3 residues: CASSPGSGGAYEQYF. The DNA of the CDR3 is TGTGCCAGCTCACCGGGTAGCGGGGGAGCCTACGAGCAGTACTTC.

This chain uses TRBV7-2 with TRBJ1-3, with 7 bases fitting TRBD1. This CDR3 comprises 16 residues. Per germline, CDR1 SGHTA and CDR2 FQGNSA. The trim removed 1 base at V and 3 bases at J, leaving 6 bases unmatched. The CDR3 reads CASSLDRTGLGNTIYF. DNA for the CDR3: TGTGCCAGCAGCTTAGATAGGACAGGACTTGGAAACACCATATATTTT.

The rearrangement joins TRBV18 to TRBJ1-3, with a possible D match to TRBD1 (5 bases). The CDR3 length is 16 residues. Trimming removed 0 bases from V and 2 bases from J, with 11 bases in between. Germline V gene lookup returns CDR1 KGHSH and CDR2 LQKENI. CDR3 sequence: CASSPPAGGPGNTIYF. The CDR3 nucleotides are TGTGCCAGCTCACCACCGGCGGGGGGACCTGGAAACACCATATATTTT. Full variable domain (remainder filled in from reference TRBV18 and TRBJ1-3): NAGVMQNPRHLVRRRGQEARLRCSPMKGHSHVYWYRQLPEEGLKFMVYLQKENIIDESGMPKERFSAEFPKEGPSILRIQQVVRGDSAAYFCASSPPAGGPGNTIYFGEGSWLTVV.

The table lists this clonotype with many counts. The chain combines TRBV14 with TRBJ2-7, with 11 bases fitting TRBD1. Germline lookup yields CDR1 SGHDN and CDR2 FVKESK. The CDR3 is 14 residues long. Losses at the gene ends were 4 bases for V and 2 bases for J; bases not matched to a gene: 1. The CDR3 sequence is CASSLGQGAYEQYF. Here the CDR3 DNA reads TGTGCCAGCAGCCTGGGACAGGGGGCCTACGAGCAGTACTTC.